This TCR beta chain stems from a study of T cells expressing NK-cell markers. Turning to the study itself: Investigators obtained TCR beta repertoires from sorted CD3+CD56+NKG2C+, CD3+CD56+NKG2C- and CD3+CD56-NKG2C+ T cells.

One entry per CDR3 protein, without DNA, is what TCRdb gives after re-calling the 5' RACE reads. Its listing shows almost 450,000 distinct CDR3 sequences. In germline, CDR1 is MNHEY, CDR2 SMNVEV (reference sequence). The CDR3 spans 16 residues. Turning to this clonotype: As yet, its antigen is unknown.

General study findings and limits: It was still unclear whether expanded NKG2C+ T cell clones were HCMV specific. About 1.0-7.5% of CD8+ T cells in over five donors belonged to dominant NKG2C+ clonotypes.

The origin of this receptor is a woman between 18 and 70 years old in good health. The source material was blood T cells: a sorted CD56 or NKG2C T cell subset, CD4+ or CD8+ T cells, or bulk PBMC T cells (not recorded which). V gene TRBV27 combines with J gene TRBJ2-1; the D call of TRBD2 rests on TCRdb alone, since no DNA is present to check it. The CDR3 is CASSPSPGLAGDEQFF.